Listed here are 32 T cell receptor beta chains from one sample, sequenced in a study of regulatory T cells in long-lasting Graves disease (dated by TCRdb to 2020 to 2022). Receptors were amplified or captured by multiplex PCR. TCRdb shows the sequencer as Illumina HiSeq 4000. CDR3 regions were amplified by Arm-PCR with iRepertoire HTBI primers to construct TCR beta libraries. TCRdb reprocessed the public reads (quality trimming at Q25 with fastp, clone calling with MiXCR) and kept in-frame beta chains. Each CDR3 protein appears once, grouped with its most common genes and DNA. The sample includes a few hundred thousand distinct CDR3 sequences, with approximately 12% observed a single time. Approximately 20% of the sample belongs to the ten largest clones. Read against the paper, the sample's time point label means: newly diagnosed GD, antithyroid drugs for less than 3 months. RNA was extracted from PBMCs in TRIzol for both TCR sequencing and RNA sequencing.

The same sample was also studied in work on T cells in Graves' hyperthyroidism and ophthalmopathy.

Sequenced here: peripheral blood mononuclear cells (PBMCs), sampled at new diagnosis, from a patient treated with antithyroid drugs. The source of these receptors is a woman between 18 and 29 years old with Graves disease. Donor details come from another sample of the same person, matched by shared clones.

This clonotype has a count of ten or more. This chain joins TRBV6-5 and TRBJ1-1, with D hard to call. Germline V gene lookup returns CDR1 MNHEY and CDR2 SVGAGI. CDR3 length equals 14 residues. Trimming took off 2 bases at V and 3 bases at J, with 10 bases between the two ends. CDR3 residues: CASSYPRRDTEAFF. CDR3 nucleotide sequence: TGTGCCAGCAGTTACCCCCGGAGGGACACTGAAGCTTTCTTT.

This sequence joins TRBV5-6 and TRBJ2-1; 9 positions match TRBD2. J was trimmed by 4 bases and V by 0 bases; bases with no gene match: 11. Germline values: CDR1 SGHDT, CDR2 YYEEEE. The CDR3 is 18 amino acids. CDR3: CASSLDYDSGSFYNEQFF. In nucleotides, the CDR3 is TGTGCCAGCAGCTTGGATTATGATAGCGGGAGCTTTTACAATGAGCAGTTCTTC.

This clonotype was picked up many times. This sequence joins TRBV5-1 and TRBJ1-6; no definite D call. The CDR3 covers 12 residues. Per germline, CDR1 SGHRS and CDR2 YFSETQ. V lost 6 bases, J lost 7 bases, and 8 bases lay in between. CDR3 sequence (DNA): TGCGCCAGCAAGCTTATCAATTCACCCCTCCACTTT. It translates to CASKLINSPLHF.

With respect to this clonotype: This may be a read error: a much more frequent sequence differs by one nucleotide. This sequence joins TRBV6-9 and TRBJ2-2, with 9 positions matching TRBD1. V gave up 4 bases and J gave up 13 bases; unmatched junction bases: 10. Germline loops: CDR1 MNHGY, CDR2 SVAAGI. CDR3 length equals 14 residues. Written as DNA, the CDR3 is TGTGCCAGCAGTTGGGGACAGGGTAGTAGGGGGCTGTTTTTT. Its protein is CASSWGQGSRGLFF.

In this sample, this clonotype turned up many times. This chain connects TRBV6-5 to TRBJ1-6; D call uncertain. Germline V lookup: CDR1 MNHEY, CDR2 SVGAGI. V was trimmed by 0 bases and J by 4 bases, leaving 10 bases between them. This CDR3 region has 16 residues. The CDR3 loop is CASSYSRGSYNSPLHF. The CDR3 DNA sequence: TGTGCCAGCAGTTACTCGCGCGGCTCTTATAATTCACCCCTCCACTTT.

This clonotype was counted a few times. V and J are TRBV6-5 and TRBJ1-4; D gene unclear. Germline V gene data show CDR1 as MNHEY and CDR2 as SVGAGI. With 4 bases removed from V and 3 bases from J, the gap between germline ends came to 12 bases. The CDR3 is 15 residues long. As DNA, the CDR3 is TGTGCCAGCAGTTCCCAACAAAGCGCTAATGAAAAACTGTTTTTT. Residues: CASSSQQSANEKLFF.

This clonotype was seen more than once but under ten times. The rearrangement links TRBV19 to TRBJ1-2, with 8 positions matching TRBD1. V dropped 9 bases and J dropped 8; count of bases not matched to a gene: 8. The CDR3 is 12 amino acids. CDR1 and CDR2 from the germline V gene are LNHDA and SQIVND (reference sequence). DNA for the CDR3: TGTGCCAGCGGCAGGGGGCCGGACGGCTACACCTTC. It codes for CASGRGPDGYTF.

This clonotype was counted ten times or more. This rearrangement joins TRBV27 to TRBJ1-5; 9 bases fit TRBD1. The germline V gene encodes CDR1 MNHEY and CDR2 SMNVEV (reference sequence). Trimming at V came to 7 bases and at J to 7 bases, leaving 8 bases not matched to a gene. There are 14 residues in the CDR3. CDR3 sequence: CASKPGTGQQPQHF. In nucleotides, the CDR3 is TGTGCCAGCAAGCCCGGGACAGGGCAACAGCCCCAGCATTTT.

This clonotype was seen many times. The rearrangement joins TRBV3-1 to TRBJ1-1; no definite D call. Deletions cut 4 bases from V and 6 bases from J, with 15 bases between. This CDR3 is 14 amino acids long. The V gene's germline CDR1 is LGHDT and CDR2 YNNKEL (reference sequence). CDR3 nucleotide sequence: TGTGCCAGCAGCCCACCCGGGTATGGGGCTGAAGCTTTCTTT. Protein product: CASSPPGYGAEAFF.

Many counts were recorded for this clonotype. This chain links TRBV18 with TRBJ1-5; D uncertain. V lost 0 bases and J lost 0, with 9 bases in between. This CDR3 spans 16 amino acids. The V gene's germline CDR1 is KGHSH and CDR2 LQKENI. CDR3 sequence reads: CASSPPPGNSNQPQHF. In nucleotides, the CDR3 is TGTGCCAGCTCACCACCCCCAGGTAATAGCAATCAGCCCCAGCATTTT.

Of note for this clonotype: Possible read error: a much larger clone is one base away. The V gene is TRBV15, the J gene TRBJ2-1; D may be TRBD1 or TRBD2 (7 bases each). This CDR3 is 16 amino acids long. Trimming removed 2 bases from V and 0 bases from J, with 11 bases in between. Germline-derived CDR1 and CDR2 are LNHNV and YYDKDF (reference sequence). The CDR3 sequence is CATSRPGGGSYNEQFF. CDR3 nucleotide sequence: TGTGCCACCAGCAGACCAGGGGGGGGCTCCTACAATGAGCAGTTCTTC.

This clonotype was recorded many times. The chain joins TRBV27 to TRBJ2-7; 7 bases align to TRBD1. The V gene's germline CDR1 is MNHEY and CDR2 SMNVEV (reference sequence). Trimming cost V 4 bases and J 6 bases; bases outside gene matches: 9. The CDR3 covers 14 residues. The CDR3 sequence: CASSSRQGTREQYF. In DNA form, the CDR3 reads TGTGCCAGCAGTTCCCGACAGGGCACGCGCGAGCAGTACTTC.

This clonotype was counted ten times or more. The chain links TRBV10-3 to TRBJ2-7; D is unclear. Per germline, CDR1 ENHRY and CDR2 SYGVKD. Trimming removed 3 bases at V and 5 bases at J, with 8 bases between. CDR3 length: 12 amino acids. The CDR3 DNA reads TGTGCCATCAGTGATGGGGAACACGAGCAGTACGTC. Encoded protein: CAISDGEHEQYV.

CDR3 in DNA: TGTGCCAGCAACCTTAACAGGGGTCAAGAGACCCAGTACTTC. Residues: CASNLNRGQETQYF. The genes are TRBV6-1 and TRBJ2-5; 7 bases agree with TRBD1. CDR3 size: 14 residues. Per the germline V gene, CDR1 is MNHNS and CDR2 is SASEGT. The V segment lost 7 bases and the J segment 2 bases; nucleotides outside the gene matches: 7.

At least ten counts were recorded for this clonotype. The rearrangement joins TRBV7-8 to TRBJ2-7; perhaps TRBD1 as D (5 bases). In germline, CDR1 is SGHVS, CDR2 FQNEAQ. This CDR3 region has 15 residues. V was trimmed by 1 base and J by 5 bases, leaving 15 bases between them. CDR3 region: CASSLVFGHRDEQYF. The CDR3 nucleotides read TGTGCCAGCAGCTTAGTATTTGGACATCGGGACGAGCAGTACTTC. The variable domain in full, with the rest retrieved from reference TRBV7-8 and TRBJ2-7, is GAGVSQSPRYKVAKRGQDVALRCDPISGHVSLFWYQQALGQGPEFLTYFQNEAQLDKSGLPSDRFFAERPEGSVSTLKIQRTQQEDSAVYLCASSLVFGHRDEQYFGPGTRLTVT.

This clonotype was seen at least ten times. CDR3 nucleotide sequence: TGTGCCAGCAGCGTAGGGGCTGTGAGCACAGATACGCAGTATTTT. Translation gives CASSVGAVSTDTQYF. The gene calls are TRBV9 and TRBJ2-3; D gene ambiguous. CDR1 and CDR2 from the germline V gene are SGDLS and YYNGEE. The germline V and J ends were trimmed by 0 bases and 0 bases, with 8 bases remaining between them. CDR3 length: 15 amino acids.

At least ten counts were recorded for this clonotype. J is TRBJ2-2 and V is TRBV7-2; D perhaps matches TRBD1 (6 bases). The V end was cut by 3 bases, the J end by 7 bases, with 12 bases between. This CDR3 contains 14 residues. In germline, CDR1 is SGHTA, CDR2 FQGNSA. CDR3 sequence reads: CASSLTGYGGELFF. The CDR3 nucleotides read TGTGCCAGCAGCTTGACAGGATATGGCGGGGAGCTGTTTTTT.

This clonotype appeared many times. The chain joins TRBV6-1 to TRBJ2-6; D unresolved. Germline V gene lookup returns CDR1 MNHNS and CDR2 SASEGT. V was cut by 6 bases and J by 1 base, with 4 bases left in between. The CDR3 length is 13 residues. CDR3 amino acids: CASRQSGANVLTF. Here the CDR3 DNA reads TGTGCCAGCAGGCAATCTGGGGCCAACGTCCTGACTTTC.

This clonotype was counted ten times or more. The chain carries TRBV18 and TRBJ1-6, with 8 bases lining up with TRBD1. Germline lookup yields CDR1 KGHSH and CDR2 LQKENI. After removal of 3 bases from V and 10 bases from J, the junction contained 5 bases not matched to a gene. This CDR3 comprises 14 residues. The CDR3 protein is CASSPGQVGSPLHF. CDR3 coding DNA: TGTGCCAGCTCACCGGGACAGGTCGGGTCACCCCTCCACTTT.

The V and J genes are TRBV19 and TRBJ1-5; 11 bases align to TRBD1. Germline assignment: CDR1 LNHDA and CDR2 SQIVND (reference sequence). V gave up 8 bases and J gave up 7 bases; unmatched junction bases: 7. The CDR3 extends over 14 amino acids. In nucleotides, the CDR3 is TGTGCCAGTTGTGGACAGGGGGCTAGACAGCCCCAGCATTTT. Its protein product is CASCGQGARQPQHF.

There are a few counts of this clonotype. The chain is built from TRBV6-4 and TRBJ1-2; D is unclear. The germline V and J ends were trimmed by 7 bases and 5 bases, with 11 bases remaining between them. This CDR3 is 12 amino acids long. CDR1 and CDR2 (germline): MRHNA, SNTAGT. Here the CDR3 DNA reads TGTGCCAGCACTCCGGATTCATATGGCTACACCTTC. It translates to CASTPDSYGYTF.

This clonotype was detected ten times or more. This rearrangement joins TRBV4-3 to TRBJ2-7; TRBD2 aligns across 9 bases. CDR1 is LGHNA and CDR2 is YSLEER in the germline V gene. J lost 1 base, V lost 4 bases, and 8 bases had no gene match. This CDR3 region has 16 residues. CDR3 sequence reads: CASSPETSGSSYEQYF. The CDR3 coding sequence is TGCGCCAGCAGCCCGGAAACTAGCGGGTCTTCCTACGAGCAGTACTTC.

This clonotype was counted between two and nine times. A clone one base away is much larger, so this may be a read error. This chain joins TRBV2 and TRBJ2-3; TRBD2 matches at 9 bases. The CDR3 runs 15 residues. Per the germline V gene, CDR1 is SNHLY and CDR2 is FYNNEI. In DNA form, the CDR3 reads TGTGCCAGCGCCGTGACTAGCGGCAGGACAGGTACGCAGTATTTT. Its translation: CASAVTSGRTGTQYF.

The rearrangement uses TRBV20-1 and TRBJ2-1, with TRBD2 identical over 9 bases. CDR1 is DFQATT and CDR2 is SNEGSKA in the germline V gene (reference sequence). This CDR3 has 14 amino acids. J was trimmed by 7 bases and V by 0 bases; bases with no gene match: 4. CDR3 residues: CSARESGRPNEQFF. CDR3 in DNA: TGCAGTGCTAGAGAGAGCGGGAGGCCGAATGAGCAGTTCTTC.

The V gene is TRBV9, the J gene TRBJ1-1; D ambiguous. V gave up 4 bases and J gave up 4 bases, with 11 bases separating them. Germline CDR1 reads SGDLS; CDR2 reads YYNGEE. There are 13 residues in the CDR3. CDR3 nucleotides: TGTGCCAGCAGCCCACAACGGGGCACTGAAGCTTTCTTT. This sequence encodes CASSPQRGTEAFF.

This clonotype was counted many times. The genes are TRBV10-3 and TRBJ2-1, with TRBD1 matching 8 bases. With V trimmed by 5 bases and J by 1 base, 4 bases remained unmatched. This CDR3 has 15 amino acids. Germline V CDR1 and CDR2: ENHRY, SYGVKD. CDR3 amino acids: CAISIDRGSYNEQFF. The CDR3 DNA follows: TGTGCCATCAGTATAGACAGGGGTTCCTACAATGAGCAGTTCTTC.

As for this clonotype: Possible read error: a much larger clone is one base away. Lacking the conserved final phenylalanine or tryptophan, this CDR3 likely reflects a read error. The CDR3, as DNA: TGTGCCAGCAGTTTGGAGGGTTTGCAGACCCAGTACCTC. Its protein is CASSLEGLQTQYL. The V gene is TRBV28, the J gene TRBJ2-5, with D possibly TRBD2 on 6 matching bases. V lost 3 bases and J lost 6, with 11 bases in between. Per the germline V gene, CDR1 is MDHEN and CDR2 is SYDVKM. The CDR3 spans 13 residues.

This clonotype occurred many times. The J gene is TRBJ2-4, the V gene TRBV28; D possibly corresponds to TRBD1 (5 bases). Trimming removed 4 bases at V and 3 bases at J, with 10 bases between. This CDR3 comprises 14 residues. The germline V gene has CDR1 MDHEN and CDR2 SYDVKM. This CDR3 is CASSSRRGKNIQYF. CDR3 nucleotide sequence: TGTGCCAGCAGTTCCCGTAGGGGCAAAAACATTCAGTACTTC. The full variable domain, in which reference TRBV28 and TRBJ2-4 provide the parts outside the CDR3, is DVKVTQSSRYLVKRTGEKVFLECVQDMDHENMFWYRQDPGLGLRLIYFSYDVKMKEKGDIPEGYSVSREKKERFSLILESASTNQTSMYLCASSSRRGKNIQYFGAGTRLSVL.

This clonotype was observed at least ten times. J is TRBJ2-5 and V is TRBV2, with 7 positions matching TRBD2. CDR3 size: 13 residues. With 6 bases clipped from V and 2 bases from J, the junction kept 3 bases outside the gene matches. The germline V gene encodes CDR1 SNHLY and CDR2 FYNNEI. Here the CDR3 reads CASRGGRQETQYF. CDR3 nucleotides: TGTGCCAGCAGGGGGGGGAGGCAAGAGACCCAGTACTTC.

This clonotype occurred many times. V gene TRBV6-2 or TRBV6-3 combines with J gene TRBJ1-1; 8 bases agree with TRBD1. Germline V gene data show CDR1 as MNHEY and CDR2 as SVGEGT. J was trimmed by 3 bases and V by 6 bases; bases with no gene match: 12. The CDR3 totals 16 residues. CDR3 protein: CASSPPRDRPYTEAFF. CDR3 DNA: TGTGCCAGCAGCCCCCCCCGGGACAGGCCTTACACTGAAGCTTTCTTT.

The chain has TRBV20-1 and TRBJ1-5; D not resolved. Germline V gives CDR1 DFQATT, CDR2 SNEGSKA (reference sequence). V dropped 3 bases and J dropped 1 base, with 28 bases sitting between them. CDR3 length equals 20 residues. CDR3 region: CSAREGGAISPSRSNQPQHF. The CDR3 bases are TGCAGTGCTAGGGAAGGAGGAGCAATCAGCCCCAGCCGGAGCAATCAGCCCCAGCATTTT.

A word on this clonotype: This likely came from a read error, as a far larger clone is one base away. CDR3 amino acids: CASSLWTSGRRGESQYF. The DNA of the CDR3 is TGTGCCAGCAGTTTATGGACTAGCGGGAGAAGGGGAGAGTCCCAGTACTTC. The chain is built from TRBV28 and TRBJ2-3; TRBD2 matches 12 bases. The J call is doubtful: the DNA matches TRBJ2-5 better. Germline V CDR1 and CDR2: MDHEN, SYDVKM. The CDR3 contains 17 residues.